A single sample gave rise to the 18 T cell receptor beta chains below, sequenced in a study of regulatory T cells in long-lasting Graves disease. Both iRepertoire HTBI primers and Arm-PCR of CDR3 regions were used to build the TCR beta libraries. TCRdb re-called the multiplex PCR reads through MiXCR, storing one row per CDR3 protein. The table includes some 490,000 distinct CDR3 sequences, 12% detected once. Time point specified: newly diagnosed GD, antithyroid drugs for less than 3 months. PBMC RNA served as the TCR library source. These records were also assigned to another study, of T cells in Graves' hyperthyroidism and ophthalmopathy.

Sequencing used peripheral blood mononuclear cells (PBMCs), obtained at new diagnosis, from a patient treated with antithyroid drugs. Receptors were obtained from a woman in her thirties with Graves disease.

This rearrangement joins TRBV2 to TRBJ1-2; tentative D call: TRBD1 (5 bases). Germline V lookup: CDR1 SNHLY, CDR2 FYNNEI. V lost 1 base, J lost 5 bases, and 17 bases lay in between. CDR3 size: 16 residues. The CDR3 region is CASSEDKWGWGYGYTF. DNA of the CDR3: TGTGCCAGCAGTGAAGATAAGTGGGGTTGGGGGTATGGCTACACCTTC.

There are many counts of this clonotype. The chain links TRBV24-1 to TRBJ1-2; TRBD1 might be the D (6 bases). The CDR3 contains 14 residues. Looked up from germline, CDR1 is KGHDR and CDR2 is SFDVKD. The germline V and J ends were trimmed by 4 bases and 4 bases, with 12 bases remaining between them. CDR3 nucleotides: TGTGCCACCAGTGACGAGGACAGATTCTATGGCTACACCTTC. Protein sequence: CATSDEDRFYGYTF.

Points on this clonotype: This may come from a read error, since a much larger clone is one base off. The chain combines TRBV11-3 with TRBJ2-2, with TRBD2 matching 16 bases. The CDR3 sequence is 20 residues long. V trimming: 2 bases; J trimming: 6 bases; junction bases outside the gene matches: 12. The germline gives CDR1 SGHNT, CDR2 YENEEA. The CDR3 loop is CASSLPTGTSGRDRAGELFF. CDR3 in DNA: TGTGCCAGCAGCTTACCTACCGGGACTAGCGGGAGGGATCGAGCCGGGGAGCTGTTTTTT.

This clonotype was found many times. This chain uses TRBV18 with TRBJ2-5; the match to TRBD1 covers 9 bases. J was trimmed by 5 bases and V by 0 bases; bases with no gene match: 10. The CDR3 consists of 17 residues. Germline lookup yields CDR1 KGHSH and CDR2 LQKENI. CDR3 in amino acids: CASSPPGTGLFLETQYF. DNA for the CDR3: TGTGCCAGCTCACCACCCGGGACAGGGTTATTCTTGGAGACCCAGTACTTC.

This clonotype was counted ten times or more. The DNA of the CDR3 is TGTGCCAGCAGCTTCAGACGGGTGGTTAACACCGGGGAGCTGTTTTTT. This encodes CASSFRRVVNTGELFF. The chain has TRBV11-3 and TRBJ2-2; no clear D. Germline V lookup: CDR1 SGHNT, CDR2 YENEEA. The CDR3 is 16 amino acids. Trimming pared 3 bases from V and 2 bases from J, leaving 13 bases between.

Many counts were recorded for this clonotype. The V gene is TRBV12-3 or TRBV12-4, the J gene TRBJ2-5; 8 bases map to TRBD1. The CDR3 spans 16 residues. The ends lost 5 bases at V and 1 base at J; junction bases unmatched: 9. In DNA form, the CDR3 reads TGTGCCAGCAGTCATTCCGTAGACAGGGGCCAAGAGACCCAGTACTTC. It codes for CASSHSVDRGQETQYF.

This clonotype appeared many times. The CDR3 region has the DNA TGTGCCAGTATGCCGCGGGACACCCTTCTCTCTGGAAACACCATATATTTT. The encoded protein is CASMPRDTLLSGNTIYF. This chain connects TRBV19 to TRBJ1-3; the D gene is possibly TRBD1 (6 bases). Germline V gene sequence: CDR1 LNHDA, CDR2 SQIVND (reference sequence). This CDR3 has 17 amino acids. V was cut by 7 bases and J by 0 bases, with 19 bases left in between.

The chain combines TRBV5-1 with TRBJ1-2, with 10 positions matching TRBD1. Germline loops: CDR1 SGHRS, CDR2 YFSETQ. Trimming cost V 2 bases and J 4 bases; bases outside gene matches: 5. This CDR3 is built from 15 residues. The DNA for the CDR3 is TGCGCCAGCAGCTTACCGGGACAGGGGAGCTATGGCTACACCTTC. It yields the protein CASSLPGQGSYGYTF. Drawing the rest from reference TRBV5-1 and TRBJ1-2, the complete variable domain is KAGVTQTPRYLIKTRGQQVTLSCSPISGHRSVSWYQQTPGQGLQFLFEYFSETQRNKGNFPGRFSGRQFSNSRSEMNVSTLELGDSALYLCASSLPGQGSYGYTFGSGTRLTVV.

This clonotype was recorded at least ten times. The genes are TRBV29-1 and TRBJ1-2; 9 nucleotides align to TRBD1. The V and J ends lost 6 bases and 7 bases, in that order; junction bases with no gene match: 6. Germline loops: CDR1 SQVTM, CDR2 ANQGSEA. CDR3 length: 12 amino acids. CDR3 residues: CSVRTGVLGYTF. The CDR3 nucleotides are TGCAGCGTGAGGACAGGGGTTCTTGGCTACACCTTC.

In this sample, this clonotype turned up many times. The chain combines TRBV20-1 with TRBJ2-1; TRBD2 aligns across 9 bases. Trimming at V came to 3 bases and at J to 5 bases, leaving 8 bases not matched to a gene. Germline lookup yields CDR1 DFQATT and CDR2 SNEGSKA (reference sequence). This CDR3 is 15 amino acids long. CDR3 region: CSARASSGNHNEQFF. Written as DNA, the CDR3 is TGCAGTGCTAGGGCATCTAGCGGGAACCACAATGAGCAGTTCTTC.

This clonotype was found a few times. The CDR3 is CASSPWGQGAETQYF. CDR3 nucleotides: TGCGCCAGCAGCCCCTGGGGACAGGGTGCCGAGACCCAGTACTTC. The chain combines TRBV5-1 with TRBJ2-5, with 9 bases lining up with TRBD1. Germline V gene lookup returns CDR1 SGHRS and CDR2 YFSETQ. The CDR3 sequence is 15 residues long. V lost 4 bases and J lost 5; bases outside the gene matches: 9.

This clonotype was picked up many times. This chain uses TRBV5-1 with TRBJ2-7; the match to TRBD2 covers 12 bases. Germline lookup yields CDR1 SGHRS and CDR2 YFSETQ. The CDR3 totals 18 residues. The V gene end was trimmed by 4 bases and the J gene end by 0 bases; junction bases not matched to a gene: 11. The CDR3 coding sequence is TGCGCCAGCAGCCTTGGGCTAGCGGGAGGGCAGTACTCCTACGAGCAGTACTTC. This codes for CASSLGLAGGQYSYEQYF.

The chain links TRBV19 to TRBJ1-2, with TRBD1 identical over 7 bases. The CDR3 runs to 14 residues. V dropped 2 bases and J dropped 5; count of bases not matched to a gene: 5. CDR1 LNHDA and CDR2 SQIVND come from the germline V gene (reference sequence). The CDR3 sequence: CASSITGVRYGYTF. DNA of the CDR3: TGTGCCAGTAGTATAACAGGGGTTCGGTATGGCTACACCTTC.

A note on this clonotype: A far larger clone is just one base off, so this is likely a read error. The chain carries TRBV28 and TRBJ2-7; 12 nucleotides line up with TRBD2. Per germline, CDR1 MDHEN and CDR2 SYDVKM. The CDR3 has 16 amino acids. Trimming removed 8 bases from V and 4 bases from J; junction bases left unmatched: 12. This CDR3 is CASSPPPTSGGYEQYF. The CDR3 DNA is TGTGCCAGCTCACCCCCTCCGACTAGCGGGGGATACGAGCAGTACTTC. The variable domain in full, completed from reference TRBV28 and TRBJ2-7, reads DVKVTQSSRYLVKRTGEKVFLECVQDMDHENMFWYRQDPGLGLRLIYFSYDVKMKEKGDIPEGYSVSREKKERFSLILESASTNQTSMYLCASSPPPTSGGYEQYFGPGTRLTVT.

Concerning this clonotype: A much bigger clone sits one base away, suggesting this may be a read error. CDR3 protein: CASTPLFWGVRGNEQYF. The CDR3 DNA reads as TGTGCCAGCACCCCTCTTTTTTGGGGGGTCAGGGGCAATGAGCAGTACTTC. V and J are TRBV6-2 or TRBV6-3 and TRBJ2-4, with D perhaps matching TRBD1 or TRBD2 (6 bases each). Trimming shortened V by 7 bases and J by 13 bases, and 32 bases separated the two germline ends. Per the germline V gene, CDR1 is MNHEY and CDR2 is SVGEGT. CDR3 length: 17 amino acids.

This clonotype has a count of ten or more. V usage is TRBV7-2 and J usage is TRBJ2-7; D is undetermined. Germline V gene lookup returns CDR1 SGHTA and CDR2 FQGNSA. The CDR3 consists of 13 residues. The germline V and J ends were trimmed by 0 bases and 5 bases, with 8 bases remaining between them. CDR3 bases: TGTGCCAGCAGCTTAGCTCCCTCGGACGAGCAGTACTTC. Its translation is CASSLAPSDEQYF.

The sample holds many counts of this clonotype. V gene TRBV27 combines with J gene TRBJ1-1, with D hard to call. Trimming removed 5 bases at V and 1 base at J, with 11 bases between. Germline CDR1 and CDR2: MNHEY and SMNVEV (reference sequence). CDR3 length: 14 residues. The CDR3 region has the DNA TGTGCCAGCAGTAGCCTACGACAGAACACTGAAGCTTTCTTT. This translates into CASSSLRQNTEAFF.

In its sample, this clonotype was seen many times. The chain employs TRBV4-3 and TRBJ2-3, with D possibly being TRBD2 (6 bases). The V gene's germline CDR1 is LGHNA and CDR2 YSLEER. Trimming pared 6 bases from V and 0 bases from J, leaving 16 bases between. The CDR3 is 16 residues long. CDR3 in DNA: TGCGCCAGCAGTTCTCGGGCGGGGCCTAGCACAGATACGCAGTATTTT. Encoded protein: CASSSRAGPSTDTQYF.